This T cell receptor beta chain is drawn from a study of control samples from healthy donors and cancer patients. V lost 6 bases and J lost 0; bases outside the gene matches: 9. The CDR3 contains 15 residues. Germline assignment: CDR1 SQVTM and CDR2 ANQGSEA. TCRdb's copy holds only in-frame clones and misses some; the assay was immunoSEQ multiplex PCR. Of 170,000 or so clones in the sample, around 90% were seen once. This TCR was sampled from a woman between 35 and 50 years old in good health. V and J are TRBV29-1 and TRBJ2-3; 7 bases are a match to TRBD1. What was sequenced was blood. The DNA for the CDR3 is TGCAGCGTCCGGGACAGCCCATCTAGCACAGATACGCAGTATTTT. The encoded protein is CSVRDSPSSTDTQYF.